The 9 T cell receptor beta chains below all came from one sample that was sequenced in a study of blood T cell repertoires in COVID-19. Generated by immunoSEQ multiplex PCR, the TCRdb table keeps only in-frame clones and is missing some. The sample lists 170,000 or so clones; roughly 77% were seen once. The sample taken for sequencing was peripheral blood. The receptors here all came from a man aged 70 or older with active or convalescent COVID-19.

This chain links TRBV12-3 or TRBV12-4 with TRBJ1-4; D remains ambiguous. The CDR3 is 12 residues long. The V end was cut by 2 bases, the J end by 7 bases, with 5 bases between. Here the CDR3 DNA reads TGTGCCAGCAGTTTAAGCGGTGAAAAACTGTTTTTT. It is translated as CASSLSGEKLFF.

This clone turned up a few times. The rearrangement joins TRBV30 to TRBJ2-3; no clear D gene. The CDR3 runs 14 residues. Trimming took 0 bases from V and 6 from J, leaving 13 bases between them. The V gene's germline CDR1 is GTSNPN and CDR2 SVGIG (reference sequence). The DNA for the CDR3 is TGTGCCTGGAGTGTAATCGCCTACGGGGATACGCAGTATTTT. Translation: CAWSVIAYGDTQYF.

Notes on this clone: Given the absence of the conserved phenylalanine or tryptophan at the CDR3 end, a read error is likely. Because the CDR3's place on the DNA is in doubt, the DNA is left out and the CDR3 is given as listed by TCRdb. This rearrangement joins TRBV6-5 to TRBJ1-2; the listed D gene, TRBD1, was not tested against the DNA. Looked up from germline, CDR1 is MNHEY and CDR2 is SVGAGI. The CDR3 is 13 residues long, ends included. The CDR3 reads CASSRDIYPPPQI.

The CDR3, as DNA: TGTGCCAGCAGCCAAGATCTAGCCCGCAGCTACGAGCAGTACTTC. Its translation: CASSQDLARSYEQYF. The rearrangement joins TRBV3-1 (or the pseudogene TRBV3-2) to TRBJ2-7; D is perhaps TRBD2 (5 bases). The V end lost 0 bases, the J end lost 3 bases, and 12 bases lay between the germline ends. The CDR3 spans 15 residues. Germline V lookup: CDR1 LGHDT, CDR2 YNNKEL (reference sequence).

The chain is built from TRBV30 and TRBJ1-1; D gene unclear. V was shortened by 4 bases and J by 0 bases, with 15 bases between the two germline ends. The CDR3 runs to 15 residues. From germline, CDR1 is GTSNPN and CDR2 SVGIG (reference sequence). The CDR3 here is CAWKRLTRMNTEAFF. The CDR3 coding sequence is TGTGCCTGGAAACGACTTACCAGAATGAACACTGAAGCTTTCTTT.

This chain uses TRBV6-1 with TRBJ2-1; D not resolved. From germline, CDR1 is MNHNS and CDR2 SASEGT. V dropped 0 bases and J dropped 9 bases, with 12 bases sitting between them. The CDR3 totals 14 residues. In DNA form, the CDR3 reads TGTGCCAGCAGTGAAGCGGGTTTTAGCCTTGAGCAGTTCTTC. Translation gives CASSEAGFSLEQFF.

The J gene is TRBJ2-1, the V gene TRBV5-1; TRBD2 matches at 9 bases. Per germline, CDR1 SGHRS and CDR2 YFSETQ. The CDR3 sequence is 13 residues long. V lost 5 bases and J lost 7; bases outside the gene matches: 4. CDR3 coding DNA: TGCGCCAGCAGTTTAGCGGGAGTGAATGAGCAGTTCTTC. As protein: CASSLAGVNEQFF.

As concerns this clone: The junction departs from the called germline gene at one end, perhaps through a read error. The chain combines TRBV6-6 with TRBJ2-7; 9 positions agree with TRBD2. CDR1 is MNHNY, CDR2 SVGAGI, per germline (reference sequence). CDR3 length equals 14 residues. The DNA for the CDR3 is TGTGCCAGCTGTTTAGCGGGAGTATCCTGCGAGCAGTACTTC. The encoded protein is CASCLAGVSCEQYF.

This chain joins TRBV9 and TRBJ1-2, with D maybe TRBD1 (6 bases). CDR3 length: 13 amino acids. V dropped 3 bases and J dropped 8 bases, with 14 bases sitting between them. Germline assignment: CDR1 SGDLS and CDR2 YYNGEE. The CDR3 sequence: CASSAQPGEGYTF. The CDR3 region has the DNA TGTGCCAGCAGCGCACAACCAGGGGAAGGCTACACCTTC.